A single T cell receptor beta chain is shown here with its context. This table comes from immunoSEQ multiplex PCR, and its TCRdb copy is limited to in-frame clones, with some not included. This table holds fewer than 85,000 clones, 75% to 95% found once. The sample comes from a study of control samples from healthy donors and cancer patients. The CDR3 has 13 residues. Germline assignment: CDR1 GTSNPN and CDR2 SVGIG (reference sequence). V dropped 7 bases and J dropped 3 bases, with 10 bases sitting between them. The gene calls are TRBV30 and TRBJ2-6, with D possibly TRBD1 on 6 matching bases. Sequenced input: blood. The sequence was collected from a young man in good health. The CDR3 region has the DNA TGTGCCTCACAGGGCGGTGGGGCCAACGTCCTGACTTTC. This translates into CASQGGGANVLTF.